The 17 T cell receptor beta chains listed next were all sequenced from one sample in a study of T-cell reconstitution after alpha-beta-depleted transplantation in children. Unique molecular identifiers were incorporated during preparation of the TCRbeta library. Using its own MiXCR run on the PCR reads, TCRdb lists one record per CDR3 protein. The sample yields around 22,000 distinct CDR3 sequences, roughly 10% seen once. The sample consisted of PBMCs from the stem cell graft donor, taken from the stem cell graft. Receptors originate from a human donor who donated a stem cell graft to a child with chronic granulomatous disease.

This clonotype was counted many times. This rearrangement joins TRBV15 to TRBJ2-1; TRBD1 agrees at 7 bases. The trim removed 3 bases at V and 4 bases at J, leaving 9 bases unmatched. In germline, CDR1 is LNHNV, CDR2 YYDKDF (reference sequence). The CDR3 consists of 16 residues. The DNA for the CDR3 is TGTGCCACCAGCAGGACACAGGGGTCGGGTTACAATGAGCAGTTCTTC. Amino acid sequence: CATSRTQGSGYNEQFF.

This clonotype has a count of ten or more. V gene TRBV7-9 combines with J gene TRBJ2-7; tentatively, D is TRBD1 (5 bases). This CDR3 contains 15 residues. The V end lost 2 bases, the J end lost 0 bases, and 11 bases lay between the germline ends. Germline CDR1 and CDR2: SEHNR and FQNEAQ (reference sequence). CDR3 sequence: CASSLPQGGSYEQYF. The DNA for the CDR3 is TGTGCCAGCAGCTTACCTCAGGGTGGCTCCTACGAGCAGTACTTC.

The CDR3 is CASSYSSRDNQPQHF. In nucleotides, the CDR3 is TGTGCCAGCAGTTACTCTTCCAGGGACAATCAGCCCCAGCATTTT. This chain uses TRBV6-5 with TRBJ1-5; D possibly corresponds to TRBD1 (5 bases). From germline, CDR1 is MNHEY and CDR2 SVGAGI. There are 15 residues in the CDR3. V shed 0 bases and J shed 3 bases, with 9 bases lying between them.

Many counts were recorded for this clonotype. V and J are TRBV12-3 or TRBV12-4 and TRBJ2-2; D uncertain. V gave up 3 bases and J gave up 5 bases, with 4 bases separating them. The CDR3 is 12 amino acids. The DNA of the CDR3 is TGTGCCAGCAGTTTTGGAACCGGGGAGCTGTTTTTT. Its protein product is CASSFGTGELFF.

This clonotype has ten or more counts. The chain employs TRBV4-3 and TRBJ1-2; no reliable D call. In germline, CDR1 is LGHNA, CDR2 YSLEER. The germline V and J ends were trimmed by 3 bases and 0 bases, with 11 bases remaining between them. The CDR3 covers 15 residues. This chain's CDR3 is CASSHIAISNYGYTF. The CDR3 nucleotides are TGCGCCAGCAGCCACATAGCGATATCTAACTATGGCTACACCTTC.

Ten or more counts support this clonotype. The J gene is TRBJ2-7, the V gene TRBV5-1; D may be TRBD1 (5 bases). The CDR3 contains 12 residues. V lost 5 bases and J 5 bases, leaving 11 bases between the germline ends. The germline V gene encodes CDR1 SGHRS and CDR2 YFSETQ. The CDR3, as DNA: TGCGCCAGCAGGAAAGGGGATCACGAGCAGTACTTC. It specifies CASRKGDHEQYF.

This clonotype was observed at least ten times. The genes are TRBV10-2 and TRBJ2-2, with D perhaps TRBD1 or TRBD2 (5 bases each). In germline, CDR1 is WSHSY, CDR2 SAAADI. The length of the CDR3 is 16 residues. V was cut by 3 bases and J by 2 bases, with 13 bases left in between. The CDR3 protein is CASSDPGPANTGELFF. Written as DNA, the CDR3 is TGCGCCAGCAGTGATCCGGGGCCAGCCAACACCGGGGAGCTGTTTTTT.

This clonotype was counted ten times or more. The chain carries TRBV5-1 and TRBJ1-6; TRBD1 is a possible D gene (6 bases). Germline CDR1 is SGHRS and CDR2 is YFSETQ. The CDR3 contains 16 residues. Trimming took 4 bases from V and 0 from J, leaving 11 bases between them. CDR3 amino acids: CASSLRGSSYNSPLHF. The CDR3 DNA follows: TGCGCCAGCAGCCTTAGGGGGAGCTCCTATAATTCACCCCTCCACTTT.

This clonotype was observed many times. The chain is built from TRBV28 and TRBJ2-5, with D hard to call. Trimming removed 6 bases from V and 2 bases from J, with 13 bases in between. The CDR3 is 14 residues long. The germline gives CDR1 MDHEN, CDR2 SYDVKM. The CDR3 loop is CASSPRRVQETQYF. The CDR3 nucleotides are TGTGCCAGCAGCCCCCGAAGAGTTCAAGAGACCCAGTACTTC.

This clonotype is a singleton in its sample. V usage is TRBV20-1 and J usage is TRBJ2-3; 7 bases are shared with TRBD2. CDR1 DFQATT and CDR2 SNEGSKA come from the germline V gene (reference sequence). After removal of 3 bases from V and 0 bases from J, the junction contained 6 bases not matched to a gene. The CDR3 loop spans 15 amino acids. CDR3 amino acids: CSASTASGSTDTQYF. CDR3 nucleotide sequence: TGCAGTGCTAGTACGGCTAGCGGAAGCACAGATACGCAGTATTTT.

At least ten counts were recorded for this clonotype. CDR3 coding DNA: TGTGCCATCAGGGGTTACTCTAGCACAGATACGCAGTATTTT. This gives the protein CAIRGYSSTDTQYF. This chain connects TRBV27 to TRBJ2-3, with D possibly being TRBD1 (6 bases). This CDR3 spans 14 amino acids. V gave up 10 bases and J gave up 0 bases, with 14 bases separating them. Germline assignment: CDR1 MNHEY and CDR2 SMNVEV (reference sequence).

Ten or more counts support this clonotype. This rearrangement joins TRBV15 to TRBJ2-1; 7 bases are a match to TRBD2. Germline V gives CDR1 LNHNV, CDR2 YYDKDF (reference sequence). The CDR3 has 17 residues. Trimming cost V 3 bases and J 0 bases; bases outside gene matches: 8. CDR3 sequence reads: CATSSTNGGSSYNEQFF. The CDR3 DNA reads TGTGCCACCAGCAGCACAAACGGGGGGAGCTCCTACAATGAGCAGTTCTTC.

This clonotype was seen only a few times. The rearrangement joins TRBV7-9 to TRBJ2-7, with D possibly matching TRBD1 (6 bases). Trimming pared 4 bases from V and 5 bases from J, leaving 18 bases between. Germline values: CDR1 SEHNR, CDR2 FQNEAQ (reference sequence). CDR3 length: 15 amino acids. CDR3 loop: CASSSSLTGENEQYF. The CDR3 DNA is TGTGCCAGCAGCTCATCATTGACAGGAGAGAACGAGCAGTACTTC.

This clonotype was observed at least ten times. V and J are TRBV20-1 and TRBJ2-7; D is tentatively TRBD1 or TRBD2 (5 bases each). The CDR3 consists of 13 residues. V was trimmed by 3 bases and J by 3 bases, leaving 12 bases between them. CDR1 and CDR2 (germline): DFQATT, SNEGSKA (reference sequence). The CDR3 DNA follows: TGCAGTGCTAGTCTCGGGGCCAACTACGAGCAGTACTTC. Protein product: CSASLGANYEQYF.

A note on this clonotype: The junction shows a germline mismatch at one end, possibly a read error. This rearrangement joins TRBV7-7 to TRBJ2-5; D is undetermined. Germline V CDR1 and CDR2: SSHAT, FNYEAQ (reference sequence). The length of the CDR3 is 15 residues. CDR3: CASSPRGATGETQYF. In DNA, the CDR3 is TGTGCTAGCAGTCCACGCGGAGCGACTGGGGAGACCCAGTACTTC.

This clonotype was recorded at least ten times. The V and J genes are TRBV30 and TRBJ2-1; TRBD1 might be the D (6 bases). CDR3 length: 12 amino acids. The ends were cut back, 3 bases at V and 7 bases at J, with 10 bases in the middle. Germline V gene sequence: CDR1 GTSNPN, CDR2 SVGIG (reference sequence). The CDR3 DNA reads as TGTGCCTGGAGCGAACAGGGAAATGAGCAGTTCTTC. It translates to CAWSEQGNEQFF.

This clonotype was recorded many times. CDR3 DNA sequence: TGTGCCAGCAGCGTTTTGGATAAGAACACTGAAGCTTTCTTT. Amino acid sequence: CASSVLDKNTEAFF. The chain employs TRBV9 and TRBJ1-1; no firm D call. The CDR3 runs 14 residues. CDR1 SGDLS and CDR2 YYNGEE come from the germline V gene. Trimming removed 2 bases at V and 1 base at J, with 9 bases between. The variable domain in full, with the rest retrieved from reference TRBV9 and TRBJ1-1, is DSGVTQTPKHLITATGQRVTLRCSPRSGDLSVYWYQQSLDQGLQFLIQYYNGEERAKGNILERFSAQQFPDLHSELNLSSLELGDSALYFCASSVLDKNTEAFFGQGTRLTVV.